This T cell receptor (beta chain) was profiled in a study of spatial heterogeneity in lung cancer. Broader study findings: More often at tumor resection than at routine follow-up, ubiquitous expanded tumor TCRs were detected in the blood.

Trimming took 3 bases from V and 5 from J; bases not matched to a gene: 4. Germline CDR1 is SGHRS and CDR2 is YFSETQ. The CDR3 runs 14 residues. The time point: sample taken at primary tumor resection. No cell sorting; template was whole RNA from tumor, lung tissue or PBMC. In TCRdb, the 5' RACE reads were re-called with MiXCR into one record per CDR3 protein. The sample carries under 100,000 distinct CDR3 sequences, approximately 8.9% recorded once. This clonotype showed up many times. What it binds is unknown. This receptor was identified in a male donor with early-stage non-small cell lung cancer. The specimen comprised PBMCs, sampled at surgery. J is TRBJ1-1 and V is TRBV5-1; 10 bases align to TRBD1. CDR3 sequence reads: CASSSDRGGTEAFF. The CDR3 coding sequence is TGCGCCAGCAGCTCGGACAGGGGGGGAACTGAAGCTTTCTTT.